The 13 T cell receptor beta chains below were found in one sample sequenced in a study of T cells expressing NK-cell markers. TCRdb reprocessed the 5' RACE reads, keeping one entry per CDR3 protein, no DNA. This sample's clone table lists roughly 450,000 distinct CDR3 sequences. Sequenced: blood T cells: a sorted CD56 or NKG2C T cell subset, CD4+ or CD8+ T cells, or bulk PBMC T cells (not recorded which). The origin of the receptors is a woman in her 50s in good health.

CDR3 amino acids: CASSFPGLTDTQYF. This chain connects TRBV5-6 to TRBJ2-3; lacking DNA, the TRBD2 call made by TCRdb goes unchecked. Germline V gives CDR1 SGHDT, CDR2 YYEEEE. The CDR3 runs 14 residues.

The chain couples TRBV6-5 to TRBJ1-2; TCRdb selects TRBD1, and the lack of DNA leaves this call unchecked. Germline loops: CDR1 MNHEY, CDR2 SVGAGI. The CDR3 is 15 amino acids. CDR3 sequence: CASSYSITGGYGYTF.

The CDR3 spells CASSLYQTGADTQYF. The chain links TRBV27 to TRBJ2-3; TCRdb calls TRBD1, which cannot be checked without DNA. Germline CDR1 reads MNHEY; CDR2 reads SMNVEV (reference sequence). CDR3 length: 15 amino acids.

This chain links TRBV11-3 with TRBJ2-1; TCRdb selects TRBD1, and the lack of DNA leaves this call unchecked. This CDR3 has 17 residues. Germline values: CDR1 SGHNT, CDR2 YENEEA. The CDR3 sequence: CASTNLGGGSGNNEQFF.

The chain is built from TRBV10-3 and TRBJ1-1; TCRdb designates TRBD1, a call that cannot be tested without DNA. The germline CDR1 and CDR2 sequences are ENHRY and SYGVKD. This CDR3 region has 13 residues. The CDR3 loop is CAIRTGLVTEAFF.

The chain links TRBV5-6 to TRBJ2-6; TCRdb gives TRBD1 as the D gene, but with no DNA this cannot be confirmed. The CDR3 contains 16 residues. CDR1 SGHDT and CDR2 YYEEEE come from the germline V gene. CDR3 sequence reads: CASSLQGGSGANVLTF.

J is TRBJ2-7 and V is TRBV9; TCRdb's D call of TRBD2 is untestable without DNA. Germline assignment: CDR1 SGDLS and CDR2 YYNGEE. This CDR3 spans 13 amino acids. This chain's CDR3 is CASSTGLAGVKYF.

The chain combines TRBV12-3 or TRBV12-4 with TRBJ2-3. CDR3 length: 14 residues. CDR3 in amino acids: CASSLAFGLDTQYF.

This rearrangement joins TRBV5-1 to TRBJ2-3; TCRdb proposes TRBD1, but this gene call is untestable without DNA. This CDR3 comprises 15 residues. Germline CDR1 and CDR2: SGHRS and YFSETQ. The CDR3 loop is CASRQGVKGTDTQYF.

The CDR3 sequence: CASRPGWGDNEQFF. The chain employs TRBV25-1 and TRBJ2-1; TCRdb proposes TRBD1, but this gene call is untestable without DNA. The CDR3 contains 14 residues. Germline V CDR1 and CDR2: MGHDK, SYGVNS.

J is TRBJ2-1 and V is TRBV3-1; without DNA, the TCRdb call of TRBD1 cannot be checked. The V gene's germline CDR1 is LGHDT and CDR2 YNNKEL (reference sequence). The CDR3 consists of 15 residues. CDR3 amino acids: CASSRGAGRSDEQFF.

This chain uses TRBV5-1 with TRBJ2-2. Germline CDR1 and CDR2: SGHRS and YFSETQ. The CDR3 consists of 13 residues. This CDR3 is CASSLSLSGELFF.

This sequence joins TRBV18 and TRBJ2-1; absent DNA, TCRdb's TRBD1 call cannot be checked. Germline V gives CDR1 KGHSH, CDR2 LQKENI. This CDR3 region has 16 residues. The chain's CDR3 is CASSPLPGQGNNEQFF.